The 13 T cell receptor beta chains presented below share a single source sample, sequenced in a study of a mutant IDH1 vaccine in newly diagnosed glioma. The sample's time point: week 47, end of study. Each dose of the vaccine consisted of 300 ug of mutant IDH1 20-mer peptide, with topical imiquimod. What these receptors recognize is not known. Repertoires were generated with immunoSEQ multiplex PCR, while TCRdb's copy carries only in-frame clones and drops some. The profile shows approximately 80,000 clones, approximately 75% of them singletons. The sequenced sample was PBMCs, obtained from a glioma patient whose treatment included an IDH1 peptide vaccine. These receptors were taken from a man aged 35-49 years with glioma.

The chain uses TRBV28 and TRBJ2-7; no definite D call. Germline values: CDR1 MDHEN, CDR2 SYDVKM. V lost 2 bases to trimming and J lost 0 bases, with 8 bases between them. The CDR3 loop spans 14 amino acids. This CDR3 reads CASSLGGTSYEQYF. The CDR3 region has the DNA TGTGCCAGCAGTTTAGGCGGCACCTCCTACGAGCAGTACTTC. The full variable domain, completed using reference TRBV28 and TRBJ2-7, is DVKVTQSSRYLVKRTGEKVFLECVQDMDHENMFWYRQDPGLGLRLIYFSYDVKMKEKGDIPEGYSVSREKKERFSLILESASTNQTSMYLCASSLGGTSYEQYFGPGTRLTVT.

This chain joins TRBV7-2 and TRBJ2-2, with TRBD1 matching 8 bases. In germline, CDR1 is SGHTA, CDR2 FQGNSA. The CDR3 extends over 13 amino acids. Unmatched junction bases numbered 5, after V lost 1 base and J lost 13 bases. The CDR3 DNA is TGTGCCAGCAGCTTAGTTTCGGGGACAGGGCTGTTTTTT. It specifies CASSLVSGTGLFF.

The V call is TRBV7-9, the J call TRBJ2-7; D ambiguous. V was clipped by 2 bases and J by 0 bases, with 14 bases between them. Germline values: CDR1 SEHNR, CDR2 FQNEAQ (reference sequence). The CDR3 totals 16 residues. In DNA form, the CDR3 reads TGTGCCAGCAGCTTACTAACGACGACGAGCTCCTACGAGCAGTACTTC. Translating it yields CASSLLTTTSSYEQYF.

The chain joins TRBV18 to TRBJ2-7; 11 bases map to TRBD2. CDR3 length: 14 residues. Trimming took 2 bases from V and 3 from J; bases not matched to a gene: 0. Germline V gene sequence: CDR1 KGHSH, CDR2 LQKENI. The CDR3 region is CASSPTSGSYEQYF. CDR3 nucleotides: TGTGCCAGCTCACCAACTAGCGGGAGCTACGAGCAGTACTTC.

This clone was counted a single time. V and J are TRBV6-4 and TRBJ2-7; 9 bases agree with TRBD2. The germline CDR1 and CDR2 sequences are MRHNA and SNTAGT. The CDR3 loop spans 13 amino acids. V was pared by 5 bases and J by 5 bases, with 4 bases of the junction left unmatched. Here the CDR3 DNA reads TGTGCCAGCAGTCGGACTAGCGAAGACGAGCAGTACTTC. Its protein is CASSRTSEDEQYF.

This rearrangement joins TRBV11-2 to TRBJ2-2; 13 positions agree with TRBD2. The CDR3 sequence is 17 residues long. Looked up from germline, CDR1 is SGHAT and CDR2 is FQNNGV. Trimming took 5 bases from V and 2 from J; bases not matched to a gene: 5. CDR3 bases: TGTGCCAGCAGCCCTGGACTAGCGGGAGCCAACACCGGGGAGCTGTTTTTT. Its protein product is CASSPGLAGANTGELFF.

This clone is a singleton in its sample. The genes are TRBV7-2 and TRBJ2-3, with 11 bases matching TRBD2. With V trimmed by 6 bases and J by 6 bases, 8 bases remained unmatched. CDR1 SGHTA and CDR2 FQGNSA come from the germline V gene. The length of the CDR3 is 15 residues. This CDR3 is CASRRSGGAGDTQYF. The CDR3 region has the DNA TGTGCCAGCAGACGTAGCGGGGGGGCCGGGGATACGCAGTATTTT.

In nucleotides, the CDR3 is TGTGCCAGCAGCTTCCTGGGGGTAGGCTACACCTTC. Amino acids: CASSFLGVGYTF. V is TRBV11-2 and J is TRBJ1-2; possibly TRBD1 for D (5 bases). Germline lookup yields CDR1 SGHAT and CDR2 FQNNGV. The CDR3 is 12 amino acids. The V end was cut by 3 bases, the J end by 8 bases, with 10 bases between.

This clone was detected a few times. The rearrangement links TRBV29-1 to TRBJ1-1; TRBD1 agrees at 8 bases. The CDR3 covers 14 residues. V was pared by 7 bases and J by 0 bases, with 7 bases of the junction left unmatched. Germline CDR1 and CDR2: SQVTM and ANQGSEA. The CDR3 is CSGRTGLMNTEAFF. CDR3 sequence (DNA): TGCAGCGGCCGGACAGGGCTAATGAACACTGAAGCTTTCTTT.

This clone appeared a few times. This chain links TRBV28 with TRBJ1-5; D is uncertain. The ends were cut back, 4 bases at V and 3 bases at J, with 10 bases in the middle. Per the germline V gene, CDR1 is MDHEN and CDR2 is SYDVKM. The CDR3 runs 14 residues. CDR3 sequence (DNA): TGTGCCAGCAGTTCCCCAGCGGCCAATCAGCCCCAGCATTTT. Translating it yields CASSSPAANQPQHF. Full variable domain (outside the CDR3, taken from reference TRBV28 and TRBJ1-5): DVKVTQSSRYLVKRTGEKVFLECVQDMDHENMFWYRQDPGLGLRLIYFSYDVKMKEKGDIPEGYSVSREKKERFSLILESASTNQTSMYLCASSSPAANQPQHFGDGTRLSIL.

V gene TRBV7-2 combines with J gene TRBJ2-5; weak D call: TRBD1 (6 bases). The V gene lost 3 bases and the J gene lost 5 bases, with 16 bases spanning the gap. This CDR3 is 15 amino acids long. Germline V lookup: CDR1 SGHTA, CDR2 FQGNSA. This CDR3 reads CASSFSGSQGETQYF. CDR3 DNA sequence: TGTGCCAGCAGCTTCTCCGGGTCCCAGGGGGAGACCCAGTACTTC.

This clone has a handful of counts. This sample also contains other DNA sequences that code for the same CDR3. The chain recombines TRBV9 with TRBJ1-1; no clear D. Germline lookup yields CDR1 SGDLS and CDR2 YYNGEE. V lost 4 bases to trimming and J lost 1 base, with 8 bases between them. The CDR3 consists of 13 residues. The CDR3 loop is CASSPRQNTEAFF. The CDR3, as DNA: TGTGCCAGCAGCCCAAGACAGAACACTGAAGCTTTCTTT.

The chain recombines TRBV19 with TRBJ2-1, with 9 bases fitting TRBD2. J lost 7 bases, V lost 2 bases, and 12 bases had no gene match. Germline CDR1 is LNHDA and CDR2 is SQIVND (reference sequence). The CDR3 totals 17 residues. The CDR3 region is CASSIQREVPWGNEQFF. Here the CDR3 DNA reads TGTGCCAGTAGTATACAGCGGGAGGTCCCTTGGGGGAATGAGCAGTTCTTC.